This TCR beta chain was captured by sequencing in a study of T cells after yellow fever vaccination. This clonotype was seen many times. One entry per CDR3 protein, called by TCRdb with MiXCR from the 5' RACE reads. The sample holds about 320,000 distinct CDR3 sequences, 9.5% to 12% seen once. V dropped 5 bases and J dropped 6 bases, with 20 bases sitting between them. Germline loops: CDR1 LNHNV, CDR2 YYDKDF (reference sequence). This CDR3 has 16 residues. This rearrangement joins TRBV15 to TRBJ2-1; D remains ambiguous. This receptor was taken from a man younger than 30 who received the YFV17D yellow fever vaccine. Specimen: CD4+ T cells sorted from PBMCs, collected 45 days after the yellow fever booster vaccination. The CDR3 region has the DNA TGTGCCACCAGCTCCCTAGGGAACTACCTAAGCAATGAGCAGTTCTTC. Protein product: CATSSLGNYLSNEQFF. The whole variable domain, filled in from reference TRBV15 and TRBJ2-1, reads DAMVIQNPRYQVTQFGKPVTLSCSQTLNHNVMYWYQQKSSQAPKLLFHYYDKDFNNEADTPDNFQSRRPNTSFCFLDIRSPGLGDTAMYLCATSSLGNYLSNEQFFGPGTRLTVL.